The rows below give T cell receptor beta chains drawn from one sample of a study of T cell repertoires in cytomegalovirus infection. Each CDR3 protein is one row after TCRdb ran MiXCR on the reads. The sample carries 350,000 to 450,000 distinct CDR3 sequences, over 15% recorded once. Sequenced material: PBMCs. The receptors originated from a human donor in good health (CMV status not recorded). Some clones in this sample may be carry-over from other donors' samples. CDR3s include the opening cysteine and the closing phenylalanine or tryptophan. D genes are given only for firm matches. Clone size is not always given. Where it is, it says once, few, many or a class for expanded clones.

CDR3aa: CATSRDQGTPGYTF
CDR3nt: TGTGCCACCAGCAGAGATCAGGGGACGCCAGGCTACACCTTC
d_gene: .
j_gene: TRBJ1-2
abundance: few
v_gene: TRBV15
len: 14

CDR3aa: CASRRSGNQPQHF
CDR3nt: TGTGCCAGCCGCCGGAGCGGCAATCAGCCCCAGCATTTT
d_gene: .
j_gene: TRBJ1-5
abundance: .
v_gene: TRBV27
len: 13

CDR3aa: CASSPTSGGRRREQFF
CDR3nt: TGTGCCAGCAGCCCAACTAGCGGGGGGCGTAGACGTGAGCAGTTCTTC
d_gene: TRBD2
j_gene: TRBJ2-1
abundance: few
v_gene: TRBV7-9
len: 16

CDR3aa: CASSLEIGTGTYEQYF
CDR3nt: TGTGCCAGCAGCTTGGAGATCGGGACAGGAACCTACGAGCAGTACTTC
d_gene: TRBD1
j_gene: TRBJ2-7
abundance: .
v_gene: TRBV7-3
len: 16

CDR3aa: CASSLAPGGAYEQYF
CDR3nt: TGTGCCAGCAGCTTAGCGCCCGGGGGAGCCTACGAGCAGTACTTC
d_gene: .
j_gene: TRBJ2-7
abundance: many
v_gene: TRBV7-8
len: 15

CDR3aa: CASSYSRDSNQPQHF
CDR3nt: TGTGCCAGCAGTTACAGCAGGGACAGCAATCAGCCCCAGCATTTT
d_gene: .
j_gene: TRBJ1-5
abundance: many
v_gene: TRBV6-5
len: 15

CDR3aa: CASSPGTGEHEQYF
CDR3nt: TGTGCCAGCAGCCCCGGGACAGGGGAACACGAGCAGTACTTC
d_gene: TRBD1
j_gene: TRBJ2-7
abundance: many
v_gene: TRBV7-2
len: 14

CDR3aa: CASSPGRDYGYTF
CDR3nt: TGTGCCAGCAGTCCGGGACGGGACTATGGCTACACCTTC
d_gene: .
j_gene: TRBJ1-2
abundance: many
v_gene: TRBV28
len: 13

CDR3aa: CASSPTSFPTGELFF
CDR3nt: TGTGCCAGCAGCCCCACGTCCTTTCCTACCGGGGAGCTGTTTTTT
d_gene: .
j_gene: TRBJ2-2
abundance: .
v_gene: TRBV4-2
len: 15

CDR3aa: CATNSRTGERDEQFF
CDR3nt: TGTGCCACGAATTCACGAACGGGGGAGAGAGATGAGCAGTTCTTC
d_gene: .
j_gene: TRBJ2-1
abundance: .
v_gene: TRBV27
len: 15

CDR3aa: CASSLGTSGWGGTDTQYF
CDR3nt: TGTGCCAGCAGCCTCGGGACTAGCGGATGGGGCGGGACAGATACGCAGTATTTT
d_gene: TRBD2
j_gene: TRBJ2-3
abundance: .
v_gene: TRBV7-7
len: 18